This TCR beta chain originates from a study of blood T cell repertoires in COVID-19. The V segment lost 6 bases and the J segment 4 bases; nucleotides outside the gene matches: 6. Per germline, CDR1 SGHNT and CDR2 YENEEA. The CDR3 totals 14 residues. Self-reported history from a screening survey and questionnaire set each donor's cohort. Clones were sequenced by immunoSEQ multiplex PCR, and TCRdb holds only the in-frame ones, with some missing. In the table there are 350,000 to 450,000 clones, 90% to 95% of which are singletons. The clonotype originates from a woman aged 40-49 years who had been exposed to COVID-19. The V and J genes are TRBV11-3 and TRBJ1-3, with 7 bases that match TRBD1. Sequenced sample: PBMCs or T cells enriched from blood (not recorded which). The CDR3 DNA sequence: TGTGCCAGCAGTTTAACAGGGGTCGGAAACACCATATATTTT. Translation gives CASSLTGVGNTIYF.